The 17 T cell receptor beta chains reported below all come from one sample, sequenced in a study of graft-versus-host responses after intestinal transplantation. These receptors are not linked to any known antigen. The protocol was immunoSEQ multiplex PCR, while the TCRdb copy is restricted to in-frame clones and leaves out a portion. The repertoire holds tens of thousands of clones, with around 92% as singletons. The starting material was unstimulated CD8+ T cells sorted from spleen or lymph node cells, obtained before intestinal transplant. These receptors all come from a human donor who received an intestinal transplant.

The J gene is TRBJ1-5, the V gene TRBV5-6; D is uncertain. The CDR3 length is 12 residues. Germline V gene lookup returns CDR1 SGHDT and CDR2 YYEEEE. Trimming stripped 5 bases from V and 6 bases from J, with 9 bases between. CDR3: CASSQSGQPQHF. CDR3 coding DNA: TGTGCCAGCAGTCAGTCAGGTCAGCCCCAGCATTTT.

The chain is built from TRBV28 and TRBJ2-7; 8 positions match TRBD2. Germline V gives CDR1 MDHEN, CDR2 SYDVKM. V dropped 0 bases and J dropped 3; count of bases not matched to a gene: 13. The CDR3 has 18 residues. The CDR3 DNA is TGTGCCAGCAGTTTATGGTTATCGGGAGGGCCTTTAAGCTACGAGCAGTACTTC. The encoded protein is CASSLWLSGGPLSYEQYF. The whole variable domain, filled in from reference TRBV28 and TRBJ2-7, reads DVKVTQSSRYLVKRTGEKVFLECVQDMDHENMFWYRQDPGLGLRLIYFSYDVKMKEKGDIPEGYSVSREKKERFSLILESASTNQTSMYLCASSLWLSGGPLSYEQYFGPGTRLTVT.

The genes are TRBV5-1 and TRBJ2-2; no reliable D call. With 4 bases removed from V and 7 bases from J, the gap between germline ends came to 14 bases. The CDR3 contains 14 residues. Per the germline V gene, CDR1 is SGHRS and CDR2 is YFSETQ. CDR3: CASSPVAASGELFF. The CDR3 DNA reads TGCGCCAGCAGCCCCGTGGCGGCCAGCGGGGAGCTGTTTTTT.

The genes are TRBV2 and TRBJ1-5, with D tentatively TRBD1 (6 bases). V was trimmed by 0 bases and J by 0 bases, leaving 9 bases between them. The CDR3 is made up of 16 amino acids. Germline V gene sequence: CDR1 SNHLY, CDR2 FYNNEI. The CDR3 here is CASSEAGAVSNQPQHF. The CDR3 region has the DNA TGTGCCAGCAGTGAAGCGGGGGCGGTTAGCAATCAGCCCCAGCATTTT.

The CDR3 spells CASSSNSNQPQHF. Written as DNA, the CDR3 is TGTGCCAGCAGCTCCAATAGCAATCAGCCCCAGCATTTT. The chain joins TRBV7-6 to TRBJ1-5, with D unclear. V was cut by 4 bases and J by 0 bases, with 4 bases left in between. This CDR3 contains 13 residues. Germline-derived CDR1 and CDR2 are SGHVS and FNYEAQ.

The chain links TRBV9 to TRBJ1-6, with 9 positions matching TRBD1. The CDR3 is 14 amino acids. The J segment lost 13 bases and the V segment lost 0 bases, leaving 5 bases of the junction unmatched. Germline V gives CDR1 SGDLS, CDR2 YYNGEE. DNA for the CDR3: TGTGCCAGCAGCGTAGGCACAGGGGGCCAGCCCCTCCACTTT. Its protein product is CASSVGTGGQPLHF.

The chain uses TRBV28 and TRBJ1-1; 8 bases agree with TRBD1. Germline V CDR1 and CDR2: MDHEN, SYDVKM. The CDR3 extends over 13 amino acids. J lost 8 bases, V lost 3 bases, and 5 bases had no gene match. The DNA for the CDR3 is TGTGCCAGCAGTTTGTTCAGGGGGCCGGAAGCTTTCTTT. Translated: CASSLFRGPEAFF.

This rearrangement joins TRBV10-1 to TRBJ2-7; no clear D. This CDR3 comprises 11 residues. Trimming cost V 2 bases and J 6 bases, with 5 bases left between them. CDR1 WNHNN and CDR2 SYGVQD come from the germline V gene (reference sequence). The CDR3 loop is CASSEGREQYF. In DNA, the CDR3 is TGCGCCAGCAGTGAGGGCCGCGAGCAGTACTTC.

Notes on this clone: At one of its ends the junction is not consistent with the germline gene, which may arise from a read error. The identical CDR3 is also encoded by other nucleotide sequences in the sample. V is TRBV9 and J is TRBJ1-2; 8 positions match TRBD1. Germline loops: CDR1 SGDLS, CDR2 YYNGEE. This CDR3 has 16 amino acids. CDR3: CASSVDGQGVDYGYTF. The CDR3 DNA is TGCGCCAGCAGCGTAGATGGACAGGGCGTCGACTATGGCTACACCTTC.

The chain employs TRBV28 and TRBJ2-3, with D tentatively TRBD1 (5 bases). The CDR3 runs to 23 residues. With 5 bases removed from V and 2 bases from J, the gap between germline ends came to 38 bases. Germline CDR1 and CDR2: MDHEN and SYDVKM. The DNA of the CDR3 is TGTGCCAGCAGTCCACTATTCAAGGGCCCTAGGACACACGTGTGGGCCACCACAGATACGCAGTATTTT. It specifies CASSPLFKGPRTHVWATTDTQYF.

This chain uses TRBV6-1 with TRBJ1-2; tentatively, D is TRBD1 (5 bases). V was cut by 1 base and J by 6 bases, with 15 bases left in between. Per the germline V gene, CDR1 is MNHNS and CDR2 is SASEGT. This CDR3 has 15 residues. CDR3 protein: CASSEVGPGVDGYTF. CDR3 DNA: TGTGCCAGCAGTGAAGTAGGCCCGGGGGTCGATGGCTACACCTTC.

V is TRBV23-1 and J is TRBJ1-1, with 7 bases lining up with TRBD1. TRBV23-1 is treated as an ORF (open reading frame) with a function not yet certain. V lost 3 bases and J lost 6; bases outside the gene matches: 16. The CDR3 sequence is 17 residues long. CDR3 loop: CASSHRGGQAIRAEAFF. DNA for the CDR3: TGCGCCAGCAGTCATCGCGGCGGACAGGCGATTCGCGCTGAAGCTTTCTTT.

The chain is built from TRBV15 and TRBJ1-4; 7 nucleotides match TRBD1. CDR1 and CDR2 from the germline V gene are LNHNV and YYDKDF (reference sequence). The CDR3 totals 15 residues. Losses at the gene ends were 5 bases for V and 8 bases for J; bases not matched to a gene: 11. The CDR3 DNA follows: TGTGCCACCAGCTACCACAGGGGAGATCTAGAAAAACTGTTTTTT. This encodes CATSYHRGDLEKLFF.

The rearrangement uses TRBV11-2 and TRBJ2-7; 8 nucleotides agree with TRBD1. V shed 5 bases and J 3 bases; nucleotides not matched to a gene: 6. CDR3 length: 14 residues. Germline V gene sequence: CDR1 SGHAT, CDR2 FQNNGV. The CDR3 DNA reads as TGTGCCAGCAGCCCCCACAGGGGGATCTACGAGCAGTACTTC. Its protein product is CASSPHRGIYEQYF. The full variable domain, completed using reference TRBV11-2 and TRBJ2-7, is EAGVAQSPRYKIIEKRQSVAFWCNPISGHATLYWYQQILGQGPKLLIQFQNNGVVDDSQLPKDRFSAERLKGVDSTLKIQPAKLEDSAVYLCASSPHRGIYEQYFGPGTRLTVT.

The genes are TRBV5-6 and TRBJ2-1; D gene uncertain. The CDR3 sequence is 14 residues long. From germline, CDR1 is SGHDT and CDR2 YYEEEE. Between the trimmed V and J ends, which lost 0 bases and 9 bases, there was a span of 13 bases. The DNA of the CDR3 is TGTGCCAGCAGCTTGGTACCCTGTTGCAGTGAGCAGTTCTTC. Its translation is CASSLVPCCSEQFF.

This clone was seen just once. J is TRBJ2-1 and V is TRBV2; 7 bases align to TRBD2. Germline V gives CDR1 SNHLY, CDR2 FYNNEI. The junction had 5 bases not matched to a gene; V was cut back by 10 bases and J by 5 bases. The CDR3 loop spans 12 amino acids. The CDR3 is CATPGLNNEQFF. DNA for the CDR3: TGTGCCACCCCGGGACTAAACAATGAGCAGTTCTTC.

The rearrangement links TRBV5-5 to TRBJ1-2, with D possibly TRBD1 on 6 matching bases. With 0 bases removed from V and 4 bases from J, the gap between germline ends came to 16 bases. CDR1 is SGHKS and CDR2 is YYEKEE in the germline V gene (reference sequence). This CDR3 comprises 16 residues. CDR3 residues: CASSLVTGWRSYGYTF. CDR3 DNA sequence: TGTGCCAGCAGCTTGGTAACAGGGTGGCGGAGCTATGGCTACACCTTC.